This TCR beta chain originates from a study of neurological immune-mediated disorders. The CDR3 extends over 14 amino acids. With V trimmed by 6 bases and J by 6 bases, 9 bases remained unmatched. The V gene's germline CDR1 is DFQATT and CDR2 SNEGSKA (reference sequence). As for this clonotype: This may be a read error: a much more frequent sequence differs by one nucleotide.

Per sequencing run, 15-18 subjects together gave over 160 million TCR-beta sequences. Each CDR3 protein is one row after TCRdb ran MiXCR on the 5' RACE reads. The table shows under 60,000 distinct CDR3 sequences, with 16% occurring only once. This sequence originates from a man between 60 and 75 years old in good health. The gene calls are TRBV20-1 and TRBJ1-5; 9 bases are a match to TRBD1. The material sequenced was PBMCs. CDR3 in amino acids: CSATLGTGTQPQHF. CDR3 nucleotides: TGCAGTGCCACGTTGGGGACAGGGACTCAGCCCCAGCATTTT.